This T cell receptor beta chain was recorded in a study of CXCR3-negative and CXCR3-positive naive CD8 T cells. The study's findings and limits: Naive CXCR3-positive cells had TRB CDR3s more hydrophobic than those of CXCR3-negative naive cells. Naive subsets were similarly diverse, while memory CD8+ repertoires were much less diverse.

About this clonotype: The antigen is undetermined.

There are 14 residues in the CDR3. Each CD8+ T cell subset was sorted in triplicate, 250,000 to 300,000 cells each. Preparation of TRB cDNA libraries relied on 5' RACE carrying UMI labels. For each CDR3 protein, TCRdb gives one entry from its re-call of the 5' RACE reads, without DNA. The sample includes some 140,000 distinct CDR3 sequences. This TCR came from a human donor in good health. Some clones in this sample may be carry-over from other donors' samples. This rearrangement joins TRBV12-3 or TRBV12-4 to TRBJ2-7; the TRBD1 assignment by TCRdb is unverifiable without DNA. The sequencing sample was made of naive CXCR3+ CD8+ T cells from blood. Subset described: CD45RO-CCR7+CD27+CD95- naive CD8+ T cells expressing CXCR3 (TNR3+). CDR3 in amino acids: CASSSGQGYLEQYF.